This TCR beta chain was sequenced during a study of human T cells and chemical hapten exposure. Germline V gives CDR1 SGHTA, CDR2 FQGNSA. CDR3 length: 13 residues. What the library attached to individual cDNA molecules were unique molecular identifiers. TCRdb ran MiXCR on the RACE reads and lists one entry per CDR3 protein. The repertoire holds around 350,000 distinct CDR3 sequences, roughly 6% seen once, with under 9.5% in the top ten. The time point was: pre-sensitization, week 0. As to treatment: therapeutic diphenylcyclopropenone sensitization with weekly scalp DPC. Notes on this clonotype: One junction end does not reproduce the germline sequence, and a read error may be involved.

The source material was whole blood, sampled in connection with sensitization to the hapten diphenylcyclopropenone (DPC). The clonotype was recovered from a woman under 30 with alopecia areata. Some clones in this sample may be carry-over from other donors' samples. J is TRBJ2-3 and V is TRBV7-2, with D perhaps TRBD1 (6 bases). This chain's CDR3 is CVSSPTGTDTQYF. CDR3 bases: TGTGTCAGCAGCCCAACAGGGACAGATACGCAGTATTTT.